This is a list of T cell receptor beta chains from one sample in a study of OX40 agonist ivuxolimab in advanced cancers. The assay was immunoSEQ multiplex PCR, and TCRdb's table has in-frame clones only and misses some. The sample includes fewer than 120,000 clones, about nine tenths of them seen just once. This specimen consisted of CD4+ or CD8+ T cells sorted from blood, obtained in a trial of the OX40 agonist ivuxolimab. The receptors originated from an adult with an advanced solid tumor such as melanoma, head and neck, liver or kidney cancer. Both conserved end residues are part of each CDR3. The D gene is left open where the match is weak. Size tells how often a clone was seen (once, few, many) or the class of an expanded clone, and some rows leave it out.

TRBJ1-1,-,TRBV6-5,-,CASSRRANTEAFF,TGTGCCAGCAGCCGGAGGGCGAACACTGAAGCTTTCTTT
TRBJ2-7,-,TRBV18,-,CASSPLGASYEQYF,TGTGCCAGCTCACCACTGGGGGCTTCCTACGAGCAGTACTTC
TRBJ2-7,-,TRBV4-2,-,CASSQGSGEPTYEQYF,TGTGCCAGCAGCCAAGGATCCGGGGAACCGACCTACGAGCAGTACTTC
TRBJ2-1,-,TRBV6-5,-,CASSYSGSSYNEQFF,TGTGCCAGCAGTTATAGCGGCAGCTCCTACAATGAGCAGTTCTTC
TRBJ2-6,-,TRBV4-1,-,CASSLRLTERSGANVLTF,TGCGCCAGCAGCCTAAGATTGACAGAACGCTCTGGGGCCAACGTCCTGACTTTC
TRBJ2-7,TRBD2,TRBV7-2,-,CASSLALAGVNKQYF,TGTGCCAGCAGCTTAGCACTAGCGGGAGTGAACAAGCAGTACTTC
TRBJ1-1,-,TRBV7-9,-,CASSFAGVGTEAFF,TGTGCCAGCAGCTTCGCGGGGGTCGGCACTGAAGCTTTCTTT
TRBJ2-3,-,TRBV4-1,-,CASSQLADTQYF,TGCGCCAGCAGCCAATTAGCAGATACGCAGTATTTT
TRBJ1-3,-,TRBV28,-,CASSTGTFSGNTIYF,TGTGCCAGCAGTACAGGGACTTTCTCTGGAAACACCATATATTTT
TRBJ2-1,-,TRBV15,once,CATSRGPPPYNEQFF,TGTGCCACCAGCAGAGGACCACCCCCATACAATGAGCAGTTCTTC
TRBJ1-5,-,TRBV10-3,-,CAISDSGEGDQPQHF,TGTGCCATCAGTGATTCGGGGGAGGGTGATCAGCCCCAGCATTTT
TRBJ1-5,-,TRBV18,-,CASSPRQSEGTQHF,TGTGCCAGCTCACCCAGACAGTCCGAGGGCACCCAGCATTTT
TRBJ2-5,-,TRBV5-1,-,CASSLGASKETQYF,TGCGCCAGCAGCTTGGGGGCCAGCAAAGAGACCCAGTACTTC
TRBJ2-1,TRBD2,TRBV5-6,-,CASSLIAGGPYNEQFF,TGTGCCAGCAGCTTAATAGCGGGAGGGCCTTACAATGAGCAGTTCTTC
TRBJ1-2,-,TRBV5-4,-,CASSLNRVPPGYTF,TGTGCCAGCAGCTTGAACAGGGTCCCGCCTGGCTACACCTTC
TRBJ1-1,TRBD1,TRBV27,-,CASSLARNRGGNTEAFF,TGTGCCAGCAGTCTAGCAAGAAACAGGGGTGGGAACACTGAAGCTTTCTTT
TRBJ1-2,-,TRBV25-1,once,CASSPGYGYTF,TGTGCCAGCAGTCCAGGCTATGGCTACACCTTC
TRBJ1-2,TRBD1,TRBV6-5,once,CASSGGTVLYYGYTF,TGTGCCAGCAGTGGAGGGACAGTTTTATACTATGGCTACACCTTC
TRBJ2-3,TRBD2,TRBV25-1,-,CASSGGTSGTYTDTQYF,TGTGCCAGCAGTGGGGGGACTAGCGGGACTTACACAGATACGCAGTATTTT
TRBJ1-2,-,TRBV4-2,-,CASSSPRGPANYGYTF,TGTGCCAGCAGCTCACCGCGGGGCCCTGCTAACTATGGCTACACCTTC
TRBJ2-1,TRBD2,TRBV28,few,CASSPLADLYNEQFF,TGTGCCAGCAGTCCTCTAGCGGATCTATACAATGAGCAGTTCTTC
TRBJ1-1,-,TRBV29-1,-,CSVEDVRRLAFF,TGCAGCGTTGAAGATGTGAGGCGGTTAGCTTTCTTT
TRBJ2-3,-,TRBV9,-,CASSVGDTQYF,TGTGCCAGCAGCGTAGGTGATACGCAGTATTTT
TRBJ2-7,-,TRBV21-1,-,CASSKVGPGPYEQYF,TGTGCCAGCAGCAAAGTAGGTCCAGGACCATACGAGCAGTACTTC
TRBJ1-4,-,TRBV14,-,CASSSQTATNEKLFF,TGTGCCAGCAGCAGCCAGACAGCAACTAATGAAAAACTGTTTTTT
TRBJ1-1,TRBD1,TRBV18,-,CASSPTQTGESEAFF,TGTGCCAGCTCACCCACCCAGACAGGGGAGAGTGAAGCTTTCTTT
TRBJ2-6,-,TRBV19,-,CASTHSGANVLTF,TGTGCCAGTACCCACTCTGGGGCCAACGTCCTGACTTTC
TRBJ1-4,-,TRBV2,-,CASSEGQRNEKLFF,TGTGCCAGCAGTGAAGGACAACGTAATGAAAAACTGTTTTTT
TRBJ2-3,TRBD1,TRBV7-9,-,CASRAGTGVIDTQYF,TGTGCCAGCAGGGCCGGGACAGGGGTGATAGATACGCAGTATTTT
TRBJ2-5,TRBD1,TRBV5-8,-,CASSLAQGARETQYF,TGTGCCAGCAGCTTGGCGCAGGGGGCGAGGGAGACCCAGTACTTC
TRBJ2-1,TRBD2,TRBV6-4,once,CASKRTSGRSMDNEQFF,TGTGCCAGCAAGCGGACTAGCGGGAGGTCTATGGATAATGAGCAGTTCTTC
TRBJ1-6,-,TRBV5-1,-,CASSWTDNSPLHF,TGCGCCAGCAGCTGGACGGATAATTCACCCCTCCACTTT
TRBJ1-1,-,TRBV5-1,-,CASSLGAANTEAFF,TGCGCCAGCAGCTTGGGGGCGGCGAACACTGAAGCTTTCTTT
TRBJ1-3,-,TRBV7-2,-,CASSLVRGARRNTIYF,TGTGCCAGCAGCTTAGTCCGGGGGGCGCGTAGAAACACCATATATTTT
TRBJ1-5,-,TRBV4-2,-,CASSQVSGTGNQPQHF,TGTGCCAGCAGCCAAGTGTCGGGGACGGGGAATCAGCCCCAGCATTTT
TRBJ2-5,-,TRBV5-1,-,CASSLGRPETQYF,TGCGCCAGCAGCCTGGGGAGGCCGGAGACCCAGTACTTC
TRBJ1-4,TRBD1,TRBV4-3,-,CASSQLQGRDEKLFF,TGCGCCAGCAGCCAATTACAGGGGAGAGATGAAAAACTGTTTTTT
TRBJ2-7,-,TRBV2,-,CASSEDVATDYEQYF,TGTGCCAGCAGTGAAGATGTAGCGACAGACTACGAGCAGTACTTC
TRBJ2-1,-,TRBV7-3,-,CASSLAAGNNEQFF,TGTGCCAGCAGCTTAGCCGCCGGAAACAATGAGCAGTTCTTC
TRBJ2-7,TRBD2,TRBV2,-,CASSEGGGGVMDF,TGTGCCAGCAGTGAGGGCGGGGGGGGCGTCATGGACTTC
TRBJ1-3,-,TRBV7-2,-,CASSLEVFRNTIYF,TGTGCCAGCAGCTTAGAGGTCTTCCGAAACACCATATATTTT
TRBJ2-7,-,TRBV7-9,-,CASSLVSPYEQYF,TGTGCCAGCAGCTTAGTTAGCCCCTACGAGCAGTACTTC
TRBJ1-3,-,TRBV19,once,CASSVSLSSGNTIYF,TGTGCCAGTAGTGTCTCGTTAAGCTCTGGAAACACCATATATTTT
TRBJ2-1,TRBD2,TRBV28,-,CASRVAGVRDEQFF,TGTGCCAGCAGGGTAGCGGGAGTACGAGATGAGCAGTTCTTC
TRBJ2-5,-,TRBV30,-,CACPGVRGETQYF,TGTGCCTGCCCGGGTGTTAGGGGAGAGACCCAGTACTTC
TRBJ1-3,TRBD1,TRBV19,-,CASSTIGTGASGNTIYF,TGTGCCAGTAGTACCATCGGGACAGGGGCATCTGGAAACACCATATATTTT
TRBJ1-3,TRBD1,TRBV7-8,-,CASSLEHRGYSGNTIYF,TGTGCCAGCAGCTTAGAGCACAGGGGATACTCTGGAAACACCATATATTTT
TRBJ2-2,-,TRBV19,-,CASTWTGRVTGELFF,TGTGCCAGTACATGGACAGGGAGGGTGACCGGGGAGCTGTTTTTT
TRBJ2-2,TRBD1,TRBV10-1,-,CASRGTDQYTNTGELFF,TGCGCCAGCAGGGGGACAGACCAATACACGAACACCGGGGAGCTGTTTTTT
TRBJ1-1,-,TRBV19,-,CAAVGRGRTEAFF,TGTGCCGCCGTAGGAAGGGGCCGCACTGAAGCTTTCTTT
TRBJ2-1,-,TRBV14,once,CASSPLSSYNEQFF,TGTGCCAGCAGCCCCCTAAGCTCCTACAATGAGCAGTTCTTC
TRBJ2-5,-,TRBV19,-,CASSIDGGKGSETQYF,TGTGCCAGTAGTATTGACGGCGGGAAGGGTTCAGAGACCCAGTACTTC
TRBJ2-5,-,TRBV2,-,CASSVMGGQETQYF,TGTGCCAGCAGTGTCATGGGGGGCCAAGAGACCCAGTACTTC
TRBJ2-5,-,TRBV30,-,CAWSEGRPRQETQYF,TGTGCCTGGAGTGAAGGAAGGCCCCGCCAAGAGACCCAGTACTTC